The rows below give T cell receptor beta chains drawn from one sample of a study of blood T cell repertoires in COVID-19. Method: immunoSEQ multiplex PCR; TCRdb's copy keeps in-frame clones and lacks some. The sample lists over 250,000 clones; roughly 87% were seen once. The specimen sequenced was PBMCs or T cells enriched from blood (not recorded which). These receptors all stem from a woman under 30 who had recovered from COVID-19. CDR3s include the opening cysteine and the closing phenylalanine or tryptophan. A D gene is named only where the DNA matches it firmly. Size is stated for part of the rows, as once, few or many counts, or as a class when the clone is expanded.

>TRBD2|TRBV3-1/TRBV3-2|few|TRBJ2-1
CASSRFWGGTSYNEQFF
TGTGCCAGCAGCCGATTTTGGGGGGGGACCTCCTACAATGAGCAGTTCTTC
>NA|TRBV20-1|NA|TRBJ2-7
CSAREGAEQYF
TGCAGTGCTAGAGAAGGGGCCGAGCAGTACTTC
>NA|TRBV11-2|NA|TRBJ1-1
CASSFTGDTEAFF
TGTGCCAGCAGCTTCACGGGGGACACTGAAGCTTTCTTT
>TRBD1|TRBV5-4|NA|TRBJ2-5
CASSLPDRGQETQYF
TGTGCCAGCAGCCTCCCGGACAGGGGCCAAGAGACCCAGTACTTC
>NA|TRBV6-5|many|TRBJ2-7
CASRPQGSHEQYF
TGTGCCAGCAGGCCCCAGGGTAGCCACGAGCAGTACTTC
>TRBD1|TRBV2|NA|TRBJ1-2
CASSEENWGTGSVGYGYTF
TGTGCCAGCAGTGAAGAAAACTGGGGGACAGGAAGCGTGGGCTATGGCTACACCTTC
>TRBD1|TRBV6-5|once|TRBJ1-2
CASRYPGQDYYTF
TGTGCCAGCAGATACCCCGGACAGGATTACTACACCTTC
>NA|TRBV6-5|NA|TRBJ1-2
CASNINSGSNYGYTF
TGTGCCAGCAATATTAATTCGGGGTCTAACTATGGCTACACCTTC
>TRBD2|TRBV7-9|once|TRBJ2-3
CASSLRGGSTDTQYF
TGTGCCAGCAGCTTACGCGGGGGGAGCACAGATACGCAGTATTTT
>TRBD2|TRBV13|NA|TRBJ2-7
CASSLGGSSYEQYF
TGTGCCAGCAGCTTGGGAGGGAGCTCCTACGAGCAGTACTTC
>NA|TRBV4-1|NA|TRBJ2-3
CASSPEGDTQYF
TGCGCCAGCAGCCCGGAGGGAGATACGCAGTATTTT
>NA|TRBV6-5|NA|TRBJ1-2
CASSYVGLWLHF
TGTGCCAGCAGTTACGTCGGACTTTGGCTCCACTTC
>TRBD2|TRBV5-1|NA|TRBJ2-7
CASSLGPGGLYEQYF
TGCGCCAGCAGCTTAGGCCCGGGAGGGCTTTACGAGCAGTACTTC
>NA|TRBV9|NA|TRBJ2-3
CASSADFGGLTDTQYF
TGTGCCAGCAGCGCAGATTTTGGGGGACTCACAGATACGCAGTATTTT
>NA|TRBV29-1|NA|TRBJ1-2
CSVEPNRVTGYTF
TGCAGCGTTGAACCCAACAGGGTTACGGGCTACACCTTC
>NA|TRBV12-3/TRBV12-4|NA|TRBJ1-1
CASSSGVAEAFF
TGTGCCAGCAGCAGCGGAGTTGCTGAAGCTTTCTTT
>NA|TRBV11-2|NA|TRBJ1-2
CASSPRAGTNGYTF
TGTGCCAGCAGTCCTCGGGCAGGGACTAATGGCTACACCTTC
>NA|TRBV7-9|NA|TRBJ2-7
CASSLAGFLEQYF
TGTGCCAGCAGCTTAGCCGGGTTCTTAGAGCAGTACTTC
>TRBD1|TRBV7-3|NA|TRBJ2-3
CASSSQGARGTDTQYF
TGTGCCAGCAGCTCGCAGGGGGCGAGGGGCACAGATACGCAGTATTTT
>NA|TRBV28|NA|TRBJ1-3
CAARRGYTGNTIYF
TGTGCCGCTAGAAGGGGGTATACTGGAAACACCATATATTTT
>TRBD1|TRBV28|few|TRBJ1-2
CASSSSQGARDGYTF
TGTGCCAGCAGTTCATCGCAGGGGGCGCGGGATGGCTACACCTTC
>TRBD2|TRBV3-1/TRBV3-2|NA|TRBJ2-1
CASSQDRNGRGYNEQFF
TGTGCCAGCAGCCAAGATCGTAACGGGAGGGGCTACAATGAGCAGTTCTTC
>TRBD1|TRBV19|NA|TRBJ2-1
CASVPGGPYNEQFF
TGTGCCAGTGTGCCAGGGGGCCCCTACAATGAGCAGTTCTTC
>NA|TRBV7-9|NA|TRBJ1-1
CASGQGAVNTEAFF
TGTGCCAGCGGCCAGGGTGCGGTGAACACTGAAGCTTTCTTT
>NA|TRBV7-3|NA|TRBJ2-5
CASSLTREETQYF
TGTGCCAGCAGCTTAACGCGTGAAGAGACCCAGTACTTC
>TRBD1|TRBV19|few|TRBJ1-4
CASMTGTSNEKLFF
TGTGCCAGTATGACAGGGACCTCTAATGAAAAACTGTTTTTT
>TRBD1|TRBV7-9|NA|TRBJ2-1
CASSLHGTGDYNEQFF
TGTGCCAGCAGCTTACACGGGACAGGGGACTACAATGAGCAGTTCTTC
>NA|TRBV30|NA|TRBJ1-6
CAWSGRRGYSPLHF
TGTGCCTGGAGTGGAAGAAGGGGGTACTCACCCCTCCACTTT
>TRBD1|TRBV28|once|TRBJ2-7
CASSLPGGFYEQYF
TGTGCCAGCAGTTTGCCAGGGGGCTTTTACGAGCAGTACTTC
>NA|TRBV5-1|NA|TRBJ1-1
CASSSWTPNTEAFF
TGCGCCAGCAGTTCCTGGACACCGAACACTGAAGCTTTCTTT
>NA|TRBV28|NA|TRBJ1-2
CASRPTGPYGYTF
TGTGCCAGCAGACCAACAGGGCCCTATGGCTACACCTTC
>NA|TRBV5-1|NA|TRBJ2-3
CASRASSTDTQYF
TGCGCCAGCAGAGCCTCTAGCACAGATACGCAGTATTTT
>NA|TRBV19|NA|TRBJ2-1
CASTGGGIAGSYNEQFF
TGTGCCAGTACCGGCGGTGGGATCGCGGGAAGCTACAATGAGCAGTTCTTC
>TRBD1|TRBV6-1|few|TRBJ1-6
CASSEPGQVTSPLHF
TGTGCCAGCAGTGAACCGGGACAGGTTACTTCACCCCTCCACTTT
>TRBD1|TRBV28|once|TRBJ1-6
CASSSGGTGVNSPLHF
TGTGCCAGCAGTTCGGGCGGGACAGGGGTAAATTCACCCCTCCACTTT
>TRBD1|TRBV7-9|once|TRBJ1-1
CASSLDRGVAFF
TGTGCCAGCAGTTTAGACAGGGGAGTTGCTTTCTTT
>NA|TRBV5-4|NA|TRBJ2-7
CASSLAVGGTLSYEQYF
TGTGCCAGCAGCTTGGCCGTCGGGGGAACTCTCTCCTACGAGCAGTACTTC